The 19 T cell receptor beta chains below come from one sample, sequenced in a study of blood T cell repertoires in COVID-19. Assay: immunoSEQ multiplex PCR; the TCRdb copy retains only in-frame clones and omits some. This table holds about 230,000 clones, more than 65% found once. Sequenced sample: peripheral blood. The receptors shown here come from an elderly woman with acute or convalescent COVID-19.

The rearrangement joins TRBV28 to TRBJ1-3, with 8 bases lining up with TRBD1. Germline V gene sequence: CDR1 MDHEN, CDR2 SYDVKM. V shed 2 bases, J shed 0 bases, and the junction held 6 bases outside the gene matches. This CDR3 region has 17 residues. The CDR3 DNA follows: TGTGCCAGCAGTTTAGTAGGGACAGGAGTCTCTGGAAACACCATATATTTT. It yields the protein CASSLVGTGVSGNTIYF.

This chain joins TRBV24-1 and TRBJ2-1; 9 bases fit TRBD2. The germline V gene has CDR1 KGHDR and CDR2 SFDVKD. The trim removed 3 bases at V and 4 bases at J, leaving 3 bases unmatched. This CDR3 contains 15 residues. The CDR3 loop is CATSDTSGRYNEQFF. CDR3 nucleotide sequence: TGTGCCACCAGTGATACTAGCGGGCGATACAATGAGCAGTTCTTC.

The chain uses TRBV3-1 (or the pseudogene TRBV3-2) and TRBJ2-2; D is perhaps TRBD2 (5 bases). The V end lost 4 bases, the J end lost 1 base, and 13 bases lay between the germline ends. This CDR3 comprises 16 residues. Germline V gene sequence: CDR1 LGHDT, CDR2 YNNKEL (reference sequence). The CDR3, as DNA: TGTGCCAGCAGCCCTCCGGTGGGGAGGAACACCGGGGAGCTGTTTTTT. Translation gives CASSPPVGRNTGELFF.

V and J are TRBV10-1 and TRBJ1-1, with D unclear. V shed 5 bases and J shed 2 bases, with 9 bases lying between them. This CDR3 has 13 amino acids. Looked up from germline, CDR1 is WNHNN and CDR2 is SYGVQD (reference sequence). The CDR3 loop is CASSLNGNTEAFF. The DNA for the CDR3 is TGCGCCAGCAGTTTGAACGGTAACACTGAAGCTTTCTTT.

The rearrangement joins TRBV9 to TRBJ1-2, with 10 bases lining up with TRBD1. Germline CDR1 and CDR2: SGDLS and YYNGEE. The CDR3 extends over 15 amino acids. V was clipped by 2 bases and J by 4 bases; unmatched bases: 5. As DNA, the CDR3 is TGTGCCAGCAGCGTGGGGACAGGGGTCTCCTATGGCTACACCTTC. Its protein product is CASSVGTGVSYGYTF.

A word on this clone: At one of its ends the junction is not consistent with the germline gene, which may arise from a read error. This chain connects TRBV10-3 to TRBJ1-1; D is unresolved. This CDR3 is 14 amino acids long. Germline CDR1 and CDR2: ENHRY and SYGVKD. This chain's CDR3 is CAISEYSSNAEAFF. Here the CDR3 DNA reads TGTGCCATCAGTGAGTACAGCTCGAACGCTGAAGCTTTCTTT.

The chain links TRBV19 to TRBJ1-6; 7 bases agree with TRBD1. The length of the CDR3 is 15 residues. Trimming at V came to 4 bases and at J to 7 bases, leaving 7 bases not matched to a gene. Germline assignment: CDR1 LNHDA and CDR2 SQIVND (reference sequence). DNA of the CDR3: TGTGCCAGTAGTAGAAAGGGACAGAAAAATTCACCCCTCCACTTT. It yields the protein CASSRKGQKNSPLHF.

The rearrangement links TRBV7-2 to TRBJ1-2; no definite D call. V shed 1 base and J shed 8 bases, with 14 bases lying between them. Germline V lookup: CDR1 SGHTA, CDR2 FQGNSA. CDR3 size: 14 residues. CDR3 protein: CASSLVPRGGGYTF. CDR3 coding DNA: TGTGCCAGCAGCTTAGTCCCACGGGGTGGAGGCTACACCTTC. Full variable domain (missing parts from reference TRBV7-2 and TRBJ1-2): GAGVSQSPSNKVTEKGKDVELRCDPISGHTALYWYRQSLGQGLEFLIYFQGNSAPDKSGLPSDRFSAERTGGSVSTLTIQRTQQEDSAVYLCASSLVPRGGGYTFGSGTRLTVV.

The CDR3 is CASRKDRGTYNEQFF. The CDR3 DNA reads as TGTGCCAGCAGGAAGGACAGGGGGACCTACAATGAGCAGTTCTTC. The rearrangement links TRBV6-6 to TRBJ2-1; 10 nucleotides agree with TRBD1. The germline V gene encodes CDR1 MNHNY and CDR2 SVGAGI (reference sequence). V was clipped by 6 bases and J by 2 bases; unmatched bases: 4. The CDR3 runs to 15 residues.

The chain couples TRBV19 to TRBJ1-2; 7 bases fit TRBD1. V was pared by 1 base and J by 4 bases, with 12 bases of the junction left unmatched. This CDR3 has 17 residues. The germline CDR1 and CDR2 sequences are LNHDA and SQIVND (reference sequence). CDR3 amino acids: CASSIGTYRGKGYGYTF. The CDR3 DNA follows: TGTGCCAGTAGTATAGGGACGTACAGGGGAAAAGGCTATGGCTACACCTTC.

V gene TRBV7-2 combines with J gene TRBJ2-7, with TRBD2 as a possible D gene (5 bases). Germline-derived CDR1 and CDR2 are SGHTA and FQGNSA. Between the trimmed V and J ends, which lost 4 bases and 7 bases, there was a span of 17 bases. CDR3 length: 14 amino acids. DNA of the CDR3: TGTGCCAGCAGCTCGGGGATCTTTCCGGGAGAGCAGTACTTC. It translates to CASSSGIFPGEQYF.

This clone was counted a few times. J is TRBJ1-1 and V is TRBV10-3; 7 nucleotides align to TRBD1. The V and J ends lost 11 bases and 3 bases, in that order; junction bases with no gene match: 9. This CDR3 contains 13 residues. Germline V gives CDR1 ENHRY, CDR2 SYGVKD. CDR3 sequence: CAARQGVDTEAFF. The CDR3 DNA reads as TGTGCCGCCCGGCAGGGGGTAGACACTGAAGCTTTCTTT.

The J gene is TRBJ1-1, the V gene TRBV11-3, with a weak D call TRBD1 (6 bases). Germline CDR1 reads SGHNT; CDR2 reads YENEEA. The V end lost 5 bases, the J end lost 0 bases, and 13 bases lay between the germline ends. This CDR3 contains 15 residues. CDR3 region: CASSPGGGLNTEAFF. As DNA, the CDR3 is TGTGCCAGCAGCCCTGGGGGGGGCTTGAACACTGAAGCTTTCTTT.

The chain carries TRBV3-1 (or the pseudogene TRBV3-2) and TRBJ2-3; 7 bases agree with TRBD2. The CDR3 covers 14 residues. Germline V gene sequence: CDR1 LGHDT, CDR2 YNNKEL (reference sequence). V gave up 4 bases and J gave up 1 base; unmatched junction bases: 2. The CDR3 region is CASSLSGGTDTQYF. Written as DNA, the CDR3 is TGTGCCAGCAGCCTCAGCGGGGGCACAGATACGCAGTATTTT.

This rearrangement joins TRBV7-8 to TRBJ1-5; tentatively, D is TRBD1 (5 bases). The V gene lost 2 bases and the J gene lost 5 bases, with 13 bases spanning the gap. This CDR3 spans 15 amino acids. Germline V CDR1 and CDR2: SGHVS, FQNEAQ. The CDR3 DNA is TGTGCCAGCAGCTTATCCTTGGGGGGTCATCAGCCCCAGCATTTT. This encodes CASSLSLGGHQPQHF.

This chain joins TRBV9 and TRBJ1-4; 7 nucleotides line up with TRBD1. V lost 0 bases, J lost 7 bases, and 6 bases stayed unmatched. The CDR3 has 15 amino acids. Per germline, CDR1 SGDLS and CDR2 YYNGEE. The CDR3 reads CASSVDQGGSEKLFF. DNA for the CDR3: TGTGCCAGCAGCGTAGATCAGGGGGGAAGTGAAAAACTGTTTTTT.

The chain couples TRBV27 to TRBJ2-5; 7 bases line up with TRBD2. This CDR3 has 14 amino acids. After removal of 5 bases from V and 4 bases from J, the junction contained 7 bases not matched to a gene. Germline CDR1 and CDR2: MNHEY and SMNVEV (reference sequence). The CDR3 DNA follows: TGTGCCAGCAGTCGCGGGGGAATGGGAGAGACCCAGTACTTC. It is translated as CASSRGGMGETQYF.

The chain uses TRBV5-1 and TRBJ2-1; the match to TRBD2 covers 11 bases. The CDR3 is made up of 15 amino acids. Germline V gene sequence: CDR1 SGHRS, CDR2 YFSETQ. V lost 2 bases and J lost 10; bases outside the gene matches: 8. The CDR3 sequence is CASSFVAGGPGEQFF. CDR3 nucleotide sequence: TGCGCCAGCAGCTTCGTAGCGGGGGGGCCTGGAGAGCAGTTCTTC.

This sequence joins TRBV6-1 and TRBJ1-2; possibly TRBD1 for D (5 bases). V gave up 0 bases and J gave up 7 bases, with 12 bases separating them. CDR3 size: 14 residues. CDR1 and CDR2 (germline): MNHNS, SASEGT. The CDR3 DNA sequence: TGTGCCAGCAGTGAAGCGGGCAGGGTCTTTGGCTACACCTTC. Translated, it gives CASSEAGRVFGYTF.